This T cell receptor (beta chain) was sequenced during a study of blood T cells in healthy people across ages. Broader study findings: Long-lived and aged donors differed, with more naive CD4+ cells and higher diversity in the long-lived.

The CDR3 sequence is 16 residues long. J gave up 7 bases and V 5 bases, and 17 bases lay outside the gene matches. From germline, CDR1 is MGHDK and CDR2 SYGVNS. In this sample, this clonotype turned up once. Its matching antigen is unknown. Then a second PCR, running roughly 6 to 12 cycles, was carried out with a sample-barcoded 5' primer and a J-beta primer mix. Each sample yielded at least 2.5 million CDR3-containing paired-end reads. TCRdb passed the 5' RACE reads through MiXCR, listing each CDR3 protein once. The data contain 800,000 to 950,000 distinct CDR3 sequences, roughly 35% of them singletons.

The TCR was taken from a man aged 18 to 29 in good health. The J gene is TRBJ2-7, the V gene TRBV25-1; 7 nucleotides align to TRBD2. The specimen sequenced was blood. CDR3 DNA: TGTGCCAGCAGTAGGCTCGGGGGGATCTCCTACAATGAGCAGTACTTC. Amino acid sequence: CASSRLGGISYNEQYF.